Presented here are 24 T cell receptor beta chains from one specimen sequenced in a study of T-cell memory formation after mild COVID-19. TCRdb reprocessed the 5' RACE reads with MiXCR, giving one entry per CDR3 protein. Seen here are 300,000 to 400,000 distinct CDR3 sequences, 15% to 20% observed once, and the top ten hold 20% to 25%. Sequences were obtained from PBMCs or a T cell subset sorted from them (not recorded which). The receptors come from a young man who had mild COVID-19 (a few samples of this study predate the infection). Cell type and time point are not known.

This clonotype has a handful of counts. The J gene is TRBJ2-7, the V gene TRBV12-3 or TRBV12-4, with 8 bases identical to TRBD2. The length of the CDR3 is 14 residues. J lost 0 bases, V lost 7 bases, and 5 bases had no gene match. CDR3 bases: TGTGCCAGCACCGGGACTAGGTCCTCCTACGAGCAGTACTTC. Translating it yields CASTGTRSSYEQYF.

The V call is TRBV2, the J call TRBJ1-2; 8 bases are a match to TRBD1. The germline V gene encodes CDR1 SNHLY and CDR2 FYNNEI. The CDR3 length is 15 residues. With 10 bases clipped from V and 4 bases from J, the junction kept 14 bases outside the gene matches. CDR3: CANLIPRDRLYGYTF. CDR3 sequence (DNA): TGTGCCAACCTTATTCCCCGGGACAGGCTCTATGGCTACACCTTC.

The chain carries TRBV5-1 and TRBJ2-3; TRBD1 is a possible D gene (6 bases). This CDR3 has 18 amino acids. The germline V gene has CDR1 SGHRS and CDR2 YFSETQ. Trimming cost V 3 bases and J 3 bases, with 23 bases left between them. The CDR3 here is CASSSDGQISIPTDTQYF. The CDR3 DNA reads TGCGCCAGCAGCTCAGACGGACAGATCTCCATCCCGACAGATACGCAGTATTTT.

This clonotype was found a few times. This chain joins TRBV11-2 and TRBJ2-3; a weak D match, TRBD2 (5 bases). Germline lookup yields CDR1 SGHAT and CDR2 FQNNGV. The CDR3 is 17 residues long. V lost 8 bases and J 2 bases, leaving 23 bases between the germline ends. The CDR3 loop reads CASYPEWRQTYTDTQYF. The DNA for the CDR3 is TGTGCCAGCTATCCTGAGTGGAGGCAAACCTACACAGATACGCAGTATTTT.

This clonotype has a handful of counts. The DNA for the CDR3 is TGTGCCAGCAGTGAAGCCCTCAGAGGGGGGCGAGGATCACCCCTCCACTTT. It yields the protein CASSEALRGGRGSPLHF. The rearrangement uses TRBV2 and TRBJ1-6, with D possibly being TRBD1 (6 bases). This CDR3 has 17 residues. In germline, CDR1 is SNHLY, CDR2 FYNNEI. V lost 0 bases and J lost 10, with 19 bases in between.

This clonotype was observed a handful of times. An end of the junction differs from the germline gene, which may be a read error. The CDR3 region has the DNA TGTGCCAGCAGTGACACAGGGCCCTCGACGTGGGGACTCTTC. This gives the protein CASSDTGPSTWGLF. The chain combines TRBV2 with TRBJ1-2, with a possible D match to TRBD1 (6 bases). Germline CDR1 reads SNHLY; CDR2 reads FYNNEI. The CDR3 sequence is 14 residues long.

This clonotype was counted between two and nine times. The chain couples TRBV7-2 to TRBJ1-1; D uncertain. Trimming left V 3 bases short and J 4 bases short, with 9 bases between. The CDR3 totals 13 residues. Germline lookup yields CDR1 SGHTA and CDR2 FQGNSA. Here the CDR3 DNA reads TGTGCCAGCAGCTTCTACAGCAGCACTGAAGCTTTCTTT. Amino acid sequence: CASSFYSSTEAFF.

This clonotype has just a few counts. This chain connects TRBV6-5 to TRBJ1-1; no clear D gene. Germline V CDR1 and CDR2: MNHEY, SVGAGI. The CDR3 spans 15 residues. Deletions cut 5 bases from V and 3 bases from J, with 16 bases between. CDR3 coding DNA: TGTGCCAGCAGTCCAGGCGGAGGGAGAGACACTGAAGCTTTCTTT. It encodes CASSPGGGRDTEAFF.

V usage is TRBV6-6 and J usage is TRBJ1-1; 7 bases agree with TRBD1. V shed 8 bases, J shed 2 bases, and the junction held 5 bases outside the gene matches. Germline V CDR1 and CDR2: MNHNY, SVGAGI (reference sequence). The CDR3 consists of 13 residues. The CDR3 here is CASGRGQNTEAFF. CDR3 nucleotide sequence: TGTGCCAGCGGAAGGGGGCAAAACACTGAAGCTTTCTTT.

This chain links TRBV7-9 with TRBJ1-4; TRBD1 agrees at 8 bases. Germline V lookup: CDR1 SEHNR, CDR2 FQNEAQ (reference sequence). This CDR3 is 16 amino acids long. J gave up 5 bases and V 5 bases, and 10 bases lay outside the gene matches. For the CDR3, the DNA is TGTGCCAGCAGCCGACGTAAATGGACAGGGAATGAAAAACTGTTTTTT. Encoded protein: CASSRRKWTGNEKLFF. Variable domain in full (rest from reference TRBV7-9 and TRBJ1-4): DTGVSQNPRHKITKRGQNVTFRCDPISEHNRLYWYRQTLGQGPEFLTYFQNEAQLEKSRLLSDRFSAERPKGSFSTLEIQRTEQGDSAMYLCASSRRKWTGNEKLFFGSGTQLSVL.

This clonotype occurred a few times. The chain links TRBV12-3 or TRBV12-4 to TRBJ2-3; perhaps TRBD2 as D (6 bases). There are 15 residues in the CDR3. V dropped 3 bases and J dropped 2 bases, with 12 bases sitting between them. CDR3 region: CASSFLAENTDTQYF. The CDR3, as DNA: TGTGCCAGCAGTTTTTTAGCGGAAAACACAGATACGCAGTATTTT.

In this sample, this clonotype turned up a few times. The chain combines TRBV18 with TRBJ2-7; 7 bases match TRBD1. This CDR3 is 14 amino acids long. The germline CDR1 and CDR2 sequences are KGHSH and LQKENI. V lost 3 bases to trimming and J lost 2 bases; unmatched junction nucleotides: 4. CDR3 protein: CASSPTGYPYEQYF. CDR3 DNA: TGTGCCAGCTCACCGACAGGGTACCCCTACGAGCAGTACTTC. Using reference TRBV18 and TRBJ2-7 for the parts outside the CDR3, the full variable domain is NAGVMQNPRHLVRRRGQEARLRCSPMKGHSHVYWYRQLPEEGLKFMVYLQKENIIDESGMPKERFSAEFPKEGPSILRIQQVVRGDSAAYFCASSPTGYPYEQYFGPGTRLTVT.

The J gene is TRBJ2-1, the V gene TRBV12-5; 8 bases agree with TRBD1. Trimming at V came to 6 bases and at J to 7 bases, leaving 8 bases not matched to a gene. This CDR3 has 14 residues. Looked up from germline, CDR1 is LGHNT and CDR2 is FRNRAP. The CDR3 nucleotides are TGTGCTAGTGGAGAAGCGACAGGGGTTAATGAGCAGTTCTTC. Protein sequence: CASGEATGVNEQFF.

The chain uses TRBV4-3 and TRBJ1-2; weak D call: TRBD1 (5 bases). CDR1 and CDR2 (germline): LGHNA, YSLEER. This CDR3 region has 14 residues. V lost 1 base and J lost 7, with 13 bases in between. This CDR3 is CASSQGTGPGGYTF. In nucleotides, the CDR3 is TGCGCCAGCAGCCAAGGAACAGGTCCGGGTGGCTACACCTTC.

The rearrangement uses TRBV6-6 and TRBJ1-6; 7 nucleotides align to TRBD1. Germline CDR1 is MNHNY and CDR2 is SVGAGI (reference sequence). V shed 6 bases, J shed 13 bases, and the junction held 15 bases outside the gene matches. The CDR3 is made up of 15 amino acids. The CDR3 protein is CASRSPGQNLFPLHF. The CDR3 DNA is TGTGCCAGCAGGTCACCGGGACAGAATTTATTTCCCCTCCACTTT.

V usage is TRBV6-6 and J usage is TRBJ2-7; 8 nucleotides agree with TRBD1. The J segment lost 3 bases and the V segment lost 4 bases, leaving 5 bases of the junction unmatched. This CDR3 is 14 amino acids long. CDR1 is MNHNY, CDR2 SVGAGI, per germline (reference sequence). Here the CDR3 reads CASSSHRGNYEQYV. The CDR3 DNA reads as TGTGCCAGCAGTTCACACAGGGGGAACTACGAGCAGTACGTC.

There are a few counts of this clonotype. This chain uses TRBV6-2 or TRBV6-3 with TRBJ2-6; D is possibly TRBD2 (6 bases). Germline CDR1 reads MNHEY; CDR2 reads SVGEGT. The CDR3 covers 15 residues. V was shortened by 2 bases and J by 5 bases, with 10 bases between the two germline ends. Written as DNA, the CDR3 is TGTGCCAGCAGTTACGGCGGGGCTAGGGCCAACGTCCTGACTTTC. Translated, it gives CASSYGGARANVLTF.

This clonotype was found a few times. This chain joins TRBV4-1 and TRBJ1-6; 7 bases line up with TRBD1. The CDR3 length is 18 residues. CDR1 is MGHRA and CDR2 is YSYEKL in the germline V gene. V gave up 4 bases and J gave up 2 bases; unmatched junction bases: 11. CDR3 protein: CASSLVGEGATYNSPLHF. CDR3 nucleotide sequence: TGCGCCAGCAGCCTAGTGGGAGAGGGGGCAACCTATAATTCACCCCTCCACTTT.

This clonotype was detected a few times. This chain links TRBV2 with TRBJ2-7, with 7 bases identical to TRBD2. Germline V gene lookup returns CDR1 SNHLY and CDR2 FYNNEI. CDR3 length: 15 amino acids. J lost 4 bases, V lost 6 bases, and 12 bases had no gene match. In nucleotides, the CDR3 is TGTGCCAGCAGACCAACACCATCGCGGGGGTACGAGCAGTACGTC. This sequence encodes CASRPTPSRGYEQYV.

The CDR3 DNA follows: TGTGCCAGTAGTATCGGGGGGGTAAGACAAGAGACCCAGTACTTC. As protein: CASSIGGVRQETQYF. The V gene is TRBV19, the J gene TRBJ2-5; 8 bases map to TRBD2. This CDR3 region has 15 residues. Germline V CDR1 and CDR2: LNHDA, SQIVND (reference sequence). The V segment lost 3 bases and the J segment 2 bases; nucleotides outside the gene matches: 5.

This clonotype was counted only a few times. The chain recombines TRBV7-9 with TRBJ2-7, with D hard to call. Trimming shortened V by 1 base and J by 4 bases, and 20 bases separated the two germline ends. Germline V lookup: CDR1 SEHNR, CDR2 FQNEAQ (reference sequence). The CDR3 spans 17 residues. In DNA form, the CDR3 reads TGTGCCAGCAGCTTAGTTCTGGCGAACCTGTACCTTTACGAGCAGTACTTC. Amino acids: CASSLVLANLYLYEQYF. Based on the CDR3 plus reference TRBV7-9 and TRBJ2-7, the full variable domain is DTGVSQNPRHKITKRGQNVTFRCDPISEHNRLYWYRQTLGQGPEFLTYFQNEAQLEKSRLLSDRFSAERPKGSFSTLEIQRTEQGDSAMYLCASSLVLANLYLYEQYFGPGTRLTVT.

The sample holds a few counts of this clonotype. The chain recombines TRBV20-1 with TRBJ2-5, with D unclear. With 3 bases removed from V and 1 base from J, the gap between germline ends came to 15 bases. The CDR3 is made up of 15 amino acids. Germline V gene lookup returns CDR1 DFQATT and CDR2 SNEGSKA (reference sequence). The chain's CDR3 is CSARPWSSPQETQYF. The CDR3 nucleotides are TGCAGTGCTAGGCCATGGAGTAGCCCCCAAGAGACCCAGTACTTC.

The rearrangement links TRBV10-3 to TRBJ1-5; D not resolved. The CDR3 runs 15 residues. The germline V gene has CDR1 ENHRY and CDR2 SYGVKD. Trimming took 0 bases from V and 3 from J, leaving 9 bases between them. DNA for the CDR3: TGTGCCATCAGTGAGTCGCGGGCTAACAATCAGCCCCAGCATTTT. Protein sequence: CAISESRANNQPQHF.

This clonotype has just a few counts. The rearrangement links TRBV11-2 to TRBJ1-1; D gene unclear. This CDR3 has 13 residues. Germline CDR1 SGHAT, CDR2 FQNNGV. Between the trimmed V and J ends, which lost 0 bases and 5 bases, there was a span of 7 bases. The CDR3: CASSLERDTEAFF. Here the CDR3 DNA reads TGTGCCAGCAGCTTAGAAAGGGATACTGAAGCTTTCTTT. The full variable domain, its missing parts supplied by reference TRBV11-2 and TRBJ1-1, is EAGVAQSPRYKIIEKRQSVAFWCNPISGHATLYWYQQILGQGPKLLIQFQNNGVVDDSQLPKDRFSAERLKGVDSTLKIQPAKLEDSAVYLCASSLERDTEAFFGQGTRLTVV.